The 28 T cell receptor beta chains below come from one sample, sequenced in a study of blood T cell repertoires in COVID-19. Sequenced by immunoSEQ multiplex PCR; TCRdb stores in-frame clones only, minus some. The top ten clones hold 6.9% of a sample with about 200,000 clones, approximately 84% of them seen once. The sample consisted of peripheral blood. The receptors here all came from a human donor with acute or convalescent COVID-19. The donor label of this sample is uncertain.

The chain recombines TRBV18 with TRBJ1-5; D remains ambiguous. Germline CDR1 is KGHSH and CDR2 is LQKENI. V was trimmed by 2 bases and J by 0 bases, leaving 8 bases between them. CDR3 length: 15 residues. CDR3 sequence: CASSPGTDSNQPQHF. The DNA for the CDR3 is TGTGCCAGCTCACCAGGAACAGATAGCAATCAGCCCCAGCATTTT.

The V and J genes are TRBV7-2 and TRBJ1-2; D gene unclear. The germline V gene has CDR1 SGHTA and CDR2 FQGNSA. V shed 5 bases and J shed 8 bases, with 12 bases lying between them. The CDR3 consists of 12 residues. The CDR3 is CASSESLRGYTF. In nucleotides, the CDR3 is TGTGCCAGCAGCGAATCCCTCAGGGGCTACACCTTC.

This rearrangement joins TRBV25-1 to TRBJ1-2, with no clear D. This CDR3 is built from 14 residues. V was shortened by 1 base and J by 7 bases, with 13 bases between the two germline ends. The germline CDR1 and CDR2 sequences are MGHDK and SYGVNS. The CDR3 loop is CASSESRGTSGYTF. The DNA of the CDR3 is TGTGCCAGCAGTGAATCTCGGGGTACCAGTGGCTACACCTTC.

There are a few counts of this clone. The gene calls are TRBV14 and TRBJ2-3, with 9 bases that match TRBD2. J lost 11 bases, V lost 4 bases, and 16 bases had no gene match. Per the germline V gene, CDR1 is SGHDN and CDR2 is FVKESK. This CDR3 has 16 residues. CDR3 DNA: TGTGCCAGCAGCCGGGTACTAGCGGGCACTGCTGCTCGGCAGTATTTT. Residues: CASSRVLAGTAARQYF.

Here the CDR3 reads CASSLFANSPLHF. The CDR3, as DNA: TGTGCCAGCAGCTTGTTCGCGAATTCACCCCTCCACTTT. The chain carries TRBV5-8 and TRBJ1-6; D not certain. Looked up from germline, CDR1 is SGHTS and CDR2 is YDEGEE. V lost 1 base and J lost 7, with 6 bases in between. The CDR3 is 13 amino acids.

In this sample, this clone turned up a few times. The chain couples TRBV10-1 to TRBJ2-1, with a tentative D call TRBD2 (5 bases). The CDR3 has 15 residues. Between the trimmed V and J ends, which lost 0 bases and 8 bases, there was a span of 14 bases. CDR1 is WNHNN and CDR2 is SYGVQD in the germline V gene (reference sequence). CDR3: CASSESMGALDEQFF. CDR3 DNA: TGCGCCAGCAGTGAGTCCATGGGAGCTTTAGATGAGCAGTTCTTC.

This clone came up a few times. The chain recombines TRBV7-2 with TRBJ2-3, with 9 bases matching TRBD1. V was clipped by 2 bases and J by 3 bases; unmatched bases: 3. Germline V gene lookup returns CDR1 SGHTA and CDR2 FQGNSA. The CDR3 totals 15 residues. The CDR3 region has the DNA TGTGCCAGCAGCTTATCCGGGACAGGGACAGATACGCAGTATTTT. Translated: CASSLSGTGTDTQYF.

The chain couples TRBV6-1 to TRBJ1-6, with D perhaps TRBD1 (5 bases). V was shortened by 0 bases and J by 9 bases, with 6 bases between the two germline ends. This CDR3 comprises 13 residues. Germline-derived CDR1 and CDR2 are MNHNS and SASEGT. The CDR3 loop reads CASSEAGGSPLHF. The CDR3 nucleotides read TGTGCCAGCAGTGAAGCGGGGGGTTCACCCCTCCACTTT.

The chain's CDR3 is CASSGGAGPSYQETQYF. The DNA for the CDR3 is TGTGCCAGCAGCGGAGGGGCAGGCCCTTCCTACCAAGAGACCCAGTACTTC. The V call is TRBV7-8, the J call TRBJ2-5; possible D gene TRBD2, 6 bases. Germline CDR1 and CDR2: SGHVS and FQNEAQ. The CDR3 consists of 17 residues. V lost 5 bases and J 0 bases, leaving 19 bases between the germline ends.

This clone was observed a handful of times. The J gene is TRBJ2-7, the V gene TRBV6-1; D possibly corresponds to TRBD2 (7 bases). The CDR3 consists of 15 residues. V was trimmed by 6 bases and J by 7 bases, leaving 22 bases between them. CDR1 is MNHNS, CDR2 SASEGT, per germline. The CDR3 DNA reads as TGTGCCAGCAGCCGTTTTTGGGAGGGGGTGTGGGAGCAGTACTTC. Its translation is CASSRFWEGVWEQYF.

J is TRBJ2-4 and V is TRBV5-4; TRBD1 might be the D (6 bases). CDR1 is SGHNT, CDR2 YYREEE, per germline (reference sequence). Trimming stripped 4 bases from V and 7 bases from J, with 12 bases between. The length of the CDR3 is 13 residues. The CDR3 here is CASSQATGNIQYF. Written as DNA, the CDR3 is TGTGCCAGCAGCCAGGCGACAGGTAACATTCAGTACTTC. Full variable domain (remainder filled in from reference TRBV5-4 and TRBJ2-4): ETGVTQSPTHLIKTRGQQVTLRCSSQSGHNTVSWYQQALGQGPQFIFQYYREEENGRGNFPPRFSGLQFPNYSSELNVNALELDDSALYLCASSQATGNIQYFGAGTRLSVL.

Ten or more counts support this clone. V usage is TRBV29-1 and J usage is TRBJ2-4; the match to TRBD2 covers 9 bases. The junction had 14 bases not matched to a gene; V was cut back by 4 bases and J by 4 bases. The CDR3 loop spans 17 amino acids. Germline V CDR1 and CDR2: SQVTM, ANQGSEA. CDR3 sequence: CSVGENDSGSRKNIQYF. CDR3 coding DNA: TGCAGCGTTGGGGAAAACGATAGCGGGAGTCGGAAAAACATTCAGTACTTC.

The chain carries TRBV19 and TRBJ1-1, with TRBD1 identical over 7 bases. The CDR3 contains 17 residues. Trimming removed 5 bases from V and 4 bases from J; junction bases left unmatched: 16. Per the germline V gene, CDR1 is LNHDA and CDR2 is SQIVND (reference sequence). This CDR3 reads CASSPRRGGVGVTEAFF. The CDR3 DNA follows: TGTGCCAGTAGTCCCAGGCGAGGGGGCGTTGGAGTCACTGAAGCTTTCTTT.

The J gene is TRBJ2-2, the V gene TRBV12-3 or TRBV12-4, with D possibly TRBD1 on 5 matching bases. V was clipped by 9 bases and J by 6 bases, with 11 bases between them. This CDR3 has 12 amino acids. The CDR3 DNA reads TGTGCCAGTACCTGGGGCCCCGGGGAGCTGTTTTTT. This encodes CASTWGPGELFF.

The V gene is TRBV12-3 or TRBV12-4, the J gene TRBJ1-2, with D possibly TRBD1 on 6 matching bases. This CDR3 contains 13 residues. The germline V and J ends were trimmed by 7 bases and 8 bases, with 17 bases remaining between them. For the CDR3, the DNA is TGTGCCAGCACCCTGACAGGAGTTGAGGGCTACACCTTC. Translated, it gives CASTLTGVEGYTF.

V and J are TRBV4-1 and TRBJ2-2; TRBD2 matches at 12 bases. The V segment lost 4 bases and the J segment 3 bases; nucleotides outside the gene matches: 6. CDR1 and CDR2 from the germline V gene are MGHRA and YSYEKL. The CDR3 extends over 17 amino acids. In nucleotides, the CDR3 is TGCGCCAGCAGCCCGACTAGCGGGAGACCCGACACCGGGGAGCTGTTTTTT. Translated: CASSPTSGRPDTGELFF.

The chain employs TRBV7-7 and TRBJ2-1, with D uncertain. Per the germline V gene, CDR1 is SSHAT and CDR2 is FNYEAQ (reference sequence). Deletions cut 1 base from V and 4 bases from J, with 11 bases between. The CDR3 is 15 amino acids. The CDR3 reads CASSLGVSPYNEQFF. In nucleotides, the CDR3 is TGTGCCAGCAGCTTAGGGGTTAGCCCTTACAATGAGCAGTTCTTC.

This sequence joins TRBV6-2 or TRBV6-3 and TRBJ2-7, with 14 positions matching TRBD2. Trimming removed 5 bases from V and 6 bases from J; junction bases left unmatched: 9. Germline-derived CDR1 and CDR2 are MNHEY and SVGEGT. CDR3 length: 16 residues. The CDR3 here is CASSVGTSGRFIEQYF. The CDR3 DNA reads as TGTGCCAGCAGTGTAGGGACTAGCGGGAGATTTATCGAGCAGTACTTC.

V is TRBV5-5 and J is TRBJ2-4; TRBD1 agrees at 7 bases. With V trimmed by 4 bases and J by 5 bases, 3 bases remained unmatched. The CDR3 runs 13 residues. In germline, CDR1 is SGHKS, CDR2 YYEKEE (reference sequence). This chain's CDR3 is CASSPGQQNIQYF. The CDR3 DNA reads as TGTGCCAGCAGCCCGGGACAGCAAAACATTCAGTACTTC.

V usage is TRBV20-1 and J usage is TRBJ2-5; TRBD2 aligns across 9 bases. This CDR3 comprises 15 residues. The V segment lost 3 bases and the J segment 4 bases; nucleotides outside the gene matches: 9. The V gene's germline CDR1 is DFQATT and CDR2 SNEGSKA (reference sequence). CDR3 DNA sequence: TGCAGTGCTAGTAAGCTAGCGGGAACCGGAGAGACCCAGTACTTC. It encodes CSASKLAGTGETQYF.

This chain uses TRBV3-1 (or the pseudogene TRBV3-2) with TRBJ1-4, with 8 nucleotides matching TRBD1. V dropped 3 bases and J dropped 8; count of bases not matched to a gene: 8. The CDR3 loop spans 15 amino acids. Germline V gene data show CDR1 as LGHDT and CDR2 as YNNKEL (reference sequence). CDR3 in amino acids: CASSHGRTGREKLFF. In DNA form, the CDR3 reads TGTGCCAGCAGCCACGGTCGGACAGGGAGAGAAAAACTGTTTTTT.

The CDR3 DNA is TGTGCCAGCAGTGACCGGCCGGGGGAAAAACTGTTTTTT. It encodes CASSDRPGEKLFF. The rearrangement links TRBV6-4 to TRBJ1-4; D call uncertain. This CDR3 contains 13 residues. Deletions cut 2 bases from V and 8 bases from J, with 9 bases between. Germline CDR1 is MRHNA and CDR2 is SNTAGT.

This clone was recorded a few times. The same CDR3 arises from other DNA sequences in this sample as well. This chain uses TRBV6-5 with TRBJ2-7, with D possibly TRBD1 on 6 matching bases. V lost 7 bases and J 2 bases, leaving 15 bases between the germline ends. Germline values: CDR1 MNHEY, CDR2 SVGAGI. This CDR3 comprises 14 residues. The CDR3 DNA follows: TGTGCCAGCACCCGGCAACAGGGAGCCTACGAGCAGTACTTC. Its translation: CASTRQQGAYEQYF.

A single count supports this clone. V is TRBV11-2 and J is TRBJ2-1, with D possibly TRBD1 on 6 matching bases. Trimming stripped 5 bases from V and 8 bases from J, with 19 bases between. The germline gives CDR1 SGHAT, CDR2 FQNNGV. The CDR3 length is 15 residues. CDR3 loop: CASSAYLAGVDEQFF. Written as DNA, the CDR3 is TGTGCCAGCAGCGCGTATTTAGCAGGGGTCGATGAGCAGTTCTTC. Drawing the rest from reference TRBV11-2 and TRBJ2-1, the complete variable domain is EAGVAQSPRYKIIEKRQSVAFWCNPISGHATLYWYQQILGQGPKLLIQFQNNGVVDDSQLPKDRFSAERLKGVDSTLKIQPAKLEDSAVYLCASSAYLAGVDEQFFGPGTRLTVL.

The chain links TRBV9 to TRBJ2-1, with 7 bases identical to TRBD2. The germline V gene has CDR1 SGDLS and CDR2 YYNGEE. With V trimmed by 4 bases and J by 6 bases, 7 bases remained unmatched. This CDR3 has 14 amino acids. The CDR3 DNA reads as TGTGCCAGCAGCCCCCAGACTAGCAGCAATGAGCAGTTCTTC. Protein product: CASSPQTSSNEQFF.

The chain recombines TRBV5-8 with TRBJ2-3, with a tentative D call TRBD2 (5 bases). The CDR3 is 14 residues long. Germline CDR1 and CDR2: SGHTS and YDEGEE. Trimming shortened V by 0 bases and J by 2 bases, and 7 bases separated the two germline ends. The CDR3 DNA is TGTGCCAGCAGCTTGGGAGGGTTCACAGATACGCAGTATTTT. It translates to CASSLGGFTDTQYF.

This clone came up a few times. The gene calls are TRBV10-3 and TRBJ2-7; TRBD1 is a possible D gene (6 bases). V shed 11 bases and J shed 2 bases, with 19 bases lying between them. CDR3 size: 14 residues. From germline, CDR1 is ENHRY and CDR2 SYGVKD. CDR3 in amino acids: CASLPGTSTYEQYF. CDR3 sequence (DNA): TGTGCCTCATTACCCGGGACATCTACCTACGAGCAGTACTTC.

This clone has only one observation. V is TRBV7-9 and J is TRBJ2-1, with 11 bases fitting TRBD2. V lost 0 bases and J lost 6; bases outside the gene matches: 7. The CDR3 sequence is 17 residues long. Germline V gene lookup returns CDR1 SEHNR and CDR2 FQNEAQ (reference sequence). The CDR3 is CASSLAYTSGSGNEQFF. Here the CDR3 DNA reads TGTGCCAGCAGCTTAGCCTATACTAGCGGGAGTGGCAATGAGCAGTTCTTC.